These 23 T cell receptor beta chains originate from one sample sequenced in a study of blood T cell repertoires in COVID-19. The method was immunoSEQ multiplex PCR; TCRdb's version includes in-frame clones alone and lacks a portion of them. The sample contains fewer than 110,000 clones, about 90% of which appear only once. Source material: peripheral blood. These receptors were obtained from a man aged 45-65 years with acute or convalescent COVID-19.

V is TRBV3-1 (or the pseudogene TRBV3-2) and J is TRBJ2-1, with 8 nucleotides matching TRBD2. Germline CDR1 reads LGHDT; CDR2 reads YNNKEL (reference sequence). This CDR3 is 14 amino acids long. The V and J ends lost 1 base and 7 bases, in that order; junction bases with no gene match: 3. The CDR3 protein is CASSQAGLENEQFF. The CDR3 nucleotides are TGTGCCAGCAGCCAAGCGGGACTAGAAAATGAGCAGTTCTTC.

The genes are TRBV19 and TRBJ1-4; tentatively, D is TRBD1 (6 bases). Germline V CDR1 and CDR2: LNHDA, SQIVND (reference sequence). V shed 4 bases and J shed 7 bases, with 19 bases lying between them. CDR3 length equals 16 residues. CDR3 sequence reads: CASSTTGTLGSEKLFF. DNA of the CDR3: TGTGCCAGTAGTACTACCGGGACACTTGGAAGTGAAAAACTGTTTTTT.

The rearrangement uses TRBV20-1 and TRBJ2-7, with D perhaps TRBD1 (6 bases). V lost 6 bases and J 5 bases, leaving 11 bases between the germline ends. Germline CDR1 reads DFQATT; CDR2 reads SNEGSKA (reference sequence). This CDR3 is 11 amino acids long. The CDR3: CSALTGNEQYF. CDR3 sequence (DNA): TGCAGTGCCCTGACAGGCAACGAGCAGTACTTC.

This clone showed up just once. The chain employs TRBV6-5 and TRBJ2-5; weak D call: TRBD1 (6 bases). With 7 bases removed from V and 3 bases from J, the gap between germline ends came to 9 bases. CDR3 length: 12 amino acids. CDR1 and CDR2 (germline): MNHEY, SVGAGI. This CDR3 reads CASIRDKETQYF. CDR3 sequence (DNA): TGTGCCAGCATAAGGGACAAAGAGACCCAGTACTTC.

The chain uses TRBV25-1 and TRBJ1-6; D is ambiguous. The CDR3 runs 12 residues. V was shortened by 7 bases and J by 14 bases, with 15 bases between the two germline ends. Germline V gene lookup returns CDR1 MGHDK and CDR2 SYGVNS. CDR3 amino acids: CASTRAGKALHF. CDR3 bases: TGTGCCAGCACCAGAGCGGGCAAGGCCCTCCACTTT.

The rearrangement links TRBV4-1 to TRBJ1-6; tentative D call: TRBD1 (6 bases). Between the trimmed V and J ends, which lost 2 bases and 8 bases, there was a span of 28 bases. The germline V gene has CDR1 MGHRA and CDR2 YSYEKL. The CDR3 length is 20 residues. The CDR3: CASSQSGTLDLALTHSPLHF. CDR3 nucleotide sequence: TGCGCCAGCAGCCAATCCGGGACACTTGACCTTGCCCTGACACATTCACCCCTCCACTTT.

This clone was found once. The gene calls are TRBV28 and TRBJ2-2, with TRBD1 as a possible D gene (6 bases). The CDR3 totals 15 residues. V was cut by 7 bases and J by 7 bases, with 19 bases left in between. Germline V gives CDR1 MDHEN, CDR2 SYDVKM. The CDR3 protein is CASTSSGTRSGELFF. As DNA, the CDR3 is TGTGCCAGCACCTCGTCCGGGACACGGAGCGGGGAGCTGTTTTTT.

The chain recombines TRBV9 with TRBJ2-1, with a weak D call TRBD2 (6 bases). Trimming shortened V by 0 bases and J by 2 bases, and 12 bases separated the two germline ends. The CDR3 is 16 amino acids. CDR1 SGDLS and CDR2 YYNGEE come from the germline V gene. This CDR3 is CASSVAAGTTYNEQFF. The DNA for the CDR3 is TGTGCCAGCAGCGTAGCTGCGGGGACCACCTACAATGAGCAGTTCTTC.

The chain uses TRBV30 and TRBJ1-5; TRBD1 is a possible D gene (6 bases). CDR3 length equals 13 residues. The V gene lost 0 bases and the J gene lost 5 bases, with 8 bases spanning the gap. The germline V gene has CDR1 GTSNPN and CDR2 SVGIG (reference sequence). The CDR3 region has the DNA TGTGCCTGGAGTGTAACAGGGTATCAGCCCCAGCATTTT. Translation gives CAWSVTGYQPQHF.

The gene calls are TRBV5-1 and TRBJ1-6; TRBD1 matches 7 bases. The CDR3 spans 14 residues. Germline CDR1 SGHRS, CDR2 YFSETQ. The ends lost 3 bases at V and 5 bases at J; junction bases unmatched: 2. The CDR3 loop is CASSYQGDNSPLHF. The CDR3 DNA sequence: TGCGCCAGCAGCTACCAGGGGGATAATTCACCCCTCCACTTT.

The chain uses TRBV5-5 and TRBJ2-5; 12 bases align to TRBD1. Per the germline V gene, CDR1 is SGHKS and CDR2 is YYEKEE (reference sequence). The CDR3 sequence is 15 residues long. The junction had 2 bases not matched to a gene; V was cut back by 3 bases and J by 2 bases. CDR3 protein: CASSWDRGRQETQYF. For the CDR3, the DNA is TGTGCCAGCAGCTGGGACAGGGGGCGGCAAGAGACCCAGTACTTC.

The gene calls are TRBV27 and TRBJ1-5, with D possibly TRBD1 on 6 matching bases. Looked up from germline, CDR1 is MNHEY and CDR2 is SMNVEV (reference sequence). The CDR3 extends over 16 amino acids. V gave up 0 bases and J gave up 5 bases, with 14 bases separating them. CDR3 residues: CASSLSPGGGHQPQHF. The CDR3 region has the DNA TGTGCCAGCAGTTTATCCCCTGGGGGCGGCCATCAGCCCCAGCATTTT.

The sample holds a few counts of this clone. The gene calls are TRBV2 and TRBJ2-3; the match to TRBD1 covers 10 bases. This CDR3 contains 13 residues. Trimming at V came to 7 bases and at J to 4 bases, leaving 2 bases not matched to a gene. The germline gives CDR1 SNHLY, CDR2 FYNNEI. The CDR3 spells CASKTGGPDTQYF. The CDR3 DNA sequence: TGTGCCAGCAAGACAGGGGGCCCAGATACGCAGTATTTT.

This chain uses TRBV29-1 with TRBJ2-1; perhaps TRBD1 as D (5 bases). Germline CDR1 and CDR2: SQVTM and ANQGSEA. V gave up 6 bases and J gave up 9 bases, with 15 bases separating them. This CDR3 is built from 12 residues. CDR3 region: CSVSDSDTEQFF. The CDR3 bases are TGCAGCGTGAGTGACAGCGACACTGAGCAGTTCTTC.

This clone has only one observation. This chain uses TRBV15 with TRBJ1-3, with 8 bases lining up with TRBD1. J lost 4 bases, V lost 9 bases, and 11 bases had no gene match. The germline V gene has CDR1 LNHNV and CDR2 YYDKDF (reference sequence). CDR3 length: 15 residues. CDR3 DNA sequence: TGTGCCACTAGTAGCGGACAGGGAGCCGGAAACACCATATATTTT. Amino acids: CATSSGQGAGNTIYF.

The V call is TRBV5-4, the J call TRBJ2-2; 12 bases line up with TRBD1. The V gene end was trimmed by 6 bases and the J gene end by 3 bases; junction bases not matched to a gene: 9. The CDR3 length is 17 residues. Germline V CDR1 and CDR2: SGHNT, YYREEE (reference sequence). The CDR3 region is CASKGQGAFLDTGELFF. CDR3 coding DNA: TGTGCCAGCAAGGGACAGGGGGCGTTTTTGGACACCGGGGAGCTGTTTTTT.

The CDR3 is CASSLASTGVETQYF. CDR3 nucleotides: TGTGCCAGCAGCTTAGCCTCGACAGGGGTAGAGACCCAGTACTTC. The chain recombines TRBV7-2 with TRBJ2-5; 8 bases line up with TRBD1. The CDR3 contains 15 residues. With V trimmed by 0 bases and J by 4 bases, 4 bases remained unmatched. Per germline, CDR1 SGHTA and CDR2 FQGNSA.

The rearrangement links TRBV7-9 to TRBJ1-3; TRBD1 agrees at 10 bases. CDR1 SEHNR and CDR2 FQNEAQ come from the germline V gene (reference sequence). Trimming removed 0 bases from V and 2 bases from J; junction bases left unmatched: 4. This CDR3 is built from 17 residues. CDR3 DNA: TGTGCCAGCAGCTTAGCGCGAGGGACAGGGGCTGGAAACACCATATATTTT. It specifies CASSLARGTGAGNTIYF.

This chain uses TRBV27 with TRBJ2-2; weak D call: TRBD1 (5 bases). Germline loops: CDR1 MNHEY, CDR2 SMNVEV (reference sequence). CDR3 length: 13 amino acids. V was trimmed by 5 bases and J by 7 bases, leaving 11 bases between them. The CDR3 nucleotides are TGTGCCAGCAGTCTTGGACACCTCGGGGAGCTGTTTTTT. Protein product: CASSLGHLGELFF.

The chain combines TRBV4-2 with TRBJ2-3, with 12 nucleotides matching TRBD2. CDR1 and CDR2 from the germline V gene are LGHNA and YNFKEQ. V was clipped by 4 bases and J by 8 bases; unmatched bases: 10. CDR3 length: 16 amino acids. The CDR3 coding sequence is TGTGCCAGCAGCCCATACCCTAGCGGGGGGGCCGGTACGCAGTATTTT. As protein: CASSPYPSGGAGTQYF.

The chain links TRBV5-5 to TRBJ1-4; possibly TRBD1 for D (6 bases). Trimming took off 4 bases at V and 8 bases at J, with 15 bases between the two ends. The CDR3 is made up of 14 amino acids. Germline V lookup: CDR1 SGHKS, CDR2 YYEKEE (reference sequence). CDR3 bases: TGTGCCAGCAGCCCCCTGGGGGCAGGCGAAAAACTGTTTTTT. This encodes CASSPLGAGEKLFF.

The rearrangement joins TRBV2 to TRBJ1-1; D is unresolved. The CDR3 consists of 14 residues. Germline V gene data show CDR1 as SNHLY and CDR2 as FYNNEI. V was trimmed by 7 bases and J by 0 bases, leaving 12 bases between them. CDR3 DNA sequence: TGTGCCAGCAACCCTGGGCATATGAACACTGAAGCTTTCTTT. Protein: CASNPGHMNTEAFF.

The chain has TRBV12-3 or TRBV12-4 and TRBJ2-3; 7 nucleotides line up with TRBD1. The V segment lost 3 bases and the J segment 6 bases; nucleotides outside the gene matches: 3. The CDR3 is 13 amino acids. CDR3 coding DNA: TGTGCCAGCAGTTTGACAGGGACCGATACGCAGTATTTT. This codes for CASSLTGTDTQYF.